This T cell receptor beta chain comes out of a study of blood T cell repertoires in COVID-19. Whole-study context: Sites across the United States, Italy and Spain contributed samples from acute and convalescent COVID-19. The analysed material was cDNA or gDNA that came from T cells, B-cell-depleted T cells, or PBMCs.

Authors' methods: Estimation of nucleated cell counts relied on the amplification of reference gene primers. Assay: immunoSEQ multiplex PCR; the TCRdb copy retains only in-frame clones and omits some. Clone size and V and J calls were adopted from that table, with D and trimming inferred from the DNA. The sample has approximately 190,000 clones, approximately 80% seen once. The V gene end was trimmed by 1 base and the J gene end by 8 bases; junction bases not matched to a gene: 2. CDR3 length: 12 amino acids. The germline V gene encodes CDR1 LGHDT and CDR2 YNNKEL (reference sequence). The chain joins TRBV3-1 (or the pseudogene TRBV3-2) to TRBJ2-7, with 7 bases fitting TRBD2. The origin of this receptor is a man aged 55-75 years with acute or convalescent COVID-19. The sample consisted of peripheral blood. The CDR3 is CASSQGTSQQYF. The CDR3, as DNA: TGTGCCAGCAGCCAAGGGACTAGTCAGCAGTACTTC.